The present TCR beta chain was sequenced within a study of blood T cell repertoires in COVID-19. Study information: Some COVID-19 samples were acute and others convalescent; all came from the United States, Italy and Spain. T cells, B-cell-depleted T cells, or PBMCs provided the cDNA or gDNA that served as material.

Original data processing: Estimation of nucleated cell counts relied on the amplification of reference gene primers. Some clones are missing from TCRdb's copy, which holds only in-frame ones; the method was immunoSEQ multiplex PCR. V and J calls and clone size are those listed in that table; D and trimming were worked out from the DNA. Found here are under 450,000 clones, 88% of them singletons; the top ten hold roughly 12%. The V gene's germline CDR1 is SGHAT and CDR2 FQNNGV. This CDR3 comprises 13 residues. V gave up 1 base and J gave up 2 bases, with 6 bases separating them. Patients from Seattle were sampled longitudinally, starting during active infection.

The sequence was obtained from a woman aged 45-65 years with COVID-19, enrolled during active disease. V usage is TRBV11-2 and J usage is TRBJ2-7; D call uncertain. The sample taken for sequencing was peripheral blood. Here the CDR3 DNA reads TGTGCCAGCAGCTTAGCCCCTGCCTACGAGCAGTACTTC. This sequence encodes CASSLAPAYEQYF.